The 21 T cell receptor beta chains below come from one sample, sequenced in a study of post-analysis software for immune sequencing data. The antigens of these receptors remain unknown. The library was made from cDNA and included unique molecular identifiers. TCRdb redid the calling of the PCR reads with MiXCR, one entry per CDR3 protein. The sample includes about 260,000 distinct CDR3 sequences, less than 40% of them seen just once. Overall study findings and caveats: Included in a set of five TRBV segments more frequent in patients than controls were TRBV5-6, TRBV5-1 and TRBV20-1.

The specimen was blood. These receptors were taken from a girl between 10 and 17 years old with multiple sclerosis.

This clonotype was seen ten or more times. This sequence joins TRBV18 and TRBJ2-7, with TRBD2 matching over 8 bases. Germline assignment: CDR1 KGHSH and CDR2 LQKENI. CDR3 length equals 14 residues. V shed 5 bases, J shed 2 bases, and the junction held 5 bases outside the gene matches. CDR3 region: CASSEVAGPYEQYF. The CDR3, as DNA: TGTGCCAGCTCAGAAGTAGCGGGGCCCTACGAGCAGTACTTC.

This sequence joins TRBV5-6 and TRBJ2-7; D is unclear. With 0 bases removed from V and 3 bases from J, the gap between germline ends came to 16 bases. This CDR3 contains 16 residues. Germline V gene data show CDR1 as SGHDT and CDR2 as YYEEEE. DNA of the CDR3: TGTGCCAGCAGCTTGGCCGACGGAACATTCCACTACGAGCAGTACTTC. It translates to CASSLADGTFHYEQYF.

This clonotype was detected ten times or more. V is TRBV20-1 and J is TRBJ1-5; the match to TRBD1 covers 7 bases. With 4 bases clipped from V and 2 bases from J, the junction kept 11 bases outside the gene matches. This CDR3 region has 16 residues. The germline gives CDR1 DFQATT, CDR2 SNEGSKA (reference sequence). CDR3 DNA: TGCAGTGCTACCATAGTAGGGGGCTTGGGCAATCAGCCCCAGCATTTT. This codes for CSATIVGGLGNQPQHF.

The chain carries TRBV11-2 and TRBJ1-1; TRBD1 might be the D (6 bases). The germline V gene has CDR1 SGHAT and CDR2 FQNNGV. V lost 5 bases, J lost 7 bases, and 8 bases lay in between. The CDR3 is 11 residues long. The DNA of the CDR3 is TGTGCCAGCAGCGGGGGCATTGAAGCTTTCTTT. Translating gives CASSGGIEAFF. Together with reference TRBV11-2 and TRBJ1-1, the CDR3 gives the full variable domain: EAGVAQSPRYKIIEKRQSVAFWCNPISGHATLYWYQQILGQGPKLLIQFQNNGVVDDSQLPKDRFSAERLKGVDSTLKIQPAKLEDSAVYLCASSGGIEAFFGQGTRLTVV.

This clonotype was counted a few times. The V call is TRBV7-9, the J call TRBJ2-2; 7 nucleotides agree with TRBD1. CDR1 is SEHNR, CDR2 FQNEAQ, per germline (reference sequence). The V and J ends lost 5 bases and 0 bases, in that order; junction bases with no gene match: 9. CDR3 size: 17 residues. The CDR3 bases are TGTGCCAGCAGCCTCAAATCGGGACAGTCGAACACCGGGGAGCTGTTTTTT. Protein product: CASSLKSGQSNTGELFF.

The table lists this clonotype with many counts. The chain couples TRBV5-1 to TRBJ1-2; possibly TRBD1 for D (5 bases). The germline V gene has CDR1 SGHRS and CDR2 YFSETQ. The CDR3 is made up of 13 amino acids. The ends were cut back, 9 bases at V and 5 bases at J, with 17 bases in the middle. The CDR3 here is CAIDKPGLYGYTF. For the CDR3, the DNA is TGCGCCATCGATAAACCAGGGTTGTATGGCTACACCTTC.

This clonotype was seen ten or more times. The CDR3 DNA follows: TGCAGCGTTGATTACCGGATGAACACTGAAGCTTTCTTT. This codes for CSVDYRMNTEAFF. The rearrangement joins TRBV29-1 to TRBJ1-1; D ambiguous. This CDR3 spans 13 amino acids. V lost 3 bases and J 0 bases, leaving 8 bases between the germline ends. Germline CDR1 and CDR2: SQVTM and ANQGSEA.

This chain links TRBV6-5 with TRBJ2-1; D is unresolved. From germline, CDR1 is MNHEY and CDR2 SVGAGI. This CDR3 has 11 amino acids. V was clipped by 0 bases and J by 8 bases, with 2 bases between them. DNA for the CDR3: TGTGCCAGCAGTTACTCGTATGAGCAGTTCTTC. This gives the protein CASSYSYEQFF.

This sequence joins TRBV9 and TRBJ2-1; TRBD2 aligns across 8 bases. Germline V gene data show CDR1 as SGDLS and CDR2 as YYNGEE. With 4 bases clipped from V and 13 bases from J, the junction kept 7 bases outside the gene matches. The CDR3 is 12 residues long. The CDR3 is CASSSSGAEQFF. DNA of the CDR3: TGTGCCAGCAGCAGTAGCGGGGCGGAACAGTTCTTC.

At least ten counts were recorded for this clonotype. V is TRBV6-2 or TRBV6-3 and J is TRBJ2-1; 9 nucleotides match TRBD2. The CDR3 extends over 13 amino acids. V shed 8 bases and J 11 bases; nucleotides not matched to a gene: 10. Germline loops: CDR1 MNHEY, CDR2 SVGEGT. The CDR3 DNA is TGTGCCAGCTCCACCCTGGGGACTAGCAAGCAGTTCTTC. It is translated as CASSTLGTSKQFF.

To note about this clonotype: The junction and the germline gene differ at one end; a read error may be behind it. The J gene is TRBJ2-3, the V gene TRBV28; D may be TRBD1 or TRBD2 (5 bases each). Germline V gene lookup returns CDR1 MDHEN and CDR2 SYDVKM. The CDR3 is 14 amino acids. This CDR3 is CASRGPRGTHTRYF. Here the CDR3 DNA reads TGTGCCAGCAGGGGTCCACGGGGCACACATACGCGGTATTTT.

Many counts were recorded for this clonotype. The chain is built from TRBV6-5 and TRBJ2-7; D remains unclear. The CDR3 covers 15 residues. The V and J ends lost 4 bases and 2 bases respectively, with 15 bases between them. The V gene's germline CDR1 is MNHEY and CDR2 SVGAGI. CDR3 nucleotides: TGTGCCAGCAGTTTGGCCCCGGACGGTACCTACGAGCAGTACTTC. Encoded protein: CASSLAPDGTYEQYF.

This clonotype was seen repeatedly, ten times or more. The chain joins TRBV6-5 to TRBJ1-5; a possible D gene is TRBD1 (6 bases). This CDR3 has 15 amino acids. With 2 bases removed from V and 4 bases from J, the gap between germline ends came to 12 bases. Per the germline V gene, CDR1 is MNHEY and CDR2 is SVGAGI. This CDR3 is CASSYKAGVNQPQHF. CDR3 nucleotide sequence: TGTGCCAGCAGTTACAAGGCAGGGGTAAATCAGCCCCAGCATTTT.

On this clonotype itself: A much larger clone differs by one base, so this may be a read error. This chain uses TRBV20-1 with TRBJ2-3; D might be TRBD2 (6 bases). The length of the CDR3 is 16 residues. The germline gives CDR1 DFQATT, CDR2 SNEGSKA (reference sequence). The V end was cut by 0 bases, the J end by 4 bases, with 17 bases between. The CDR3 here is CSARDRLRGEPDTQYF. The CDR3 DNA reads as TGCAGTGCTAGAGACCGCCTACGCGGGGAACCAGATACGCAGTATTTT.

This clonotype was observed many times. The chain combines TRBV14 with TRBJ2-7; D may be TRBD1 (6 bases). This CDR3 contains 15 residues. V was trimmed by 3 bases and J by 5 bases, leaving 17 bases between them. The germline gives CDR1 SGHDN, CDR2 FVKESK. The CDR3 nucleotides are TGTGCCAGCAGCCATACGGCAGGGGCTTTTGACGAGCAGTACTTC. It is translated as CASSHTAGAFDEQYF.

This clonotype was seen a handful of times. At one boundary the junction diverges from the germline segment, which might be a read error. The chain joins TRBV20-1 to TRBJ2-1; D is possibly TRBD2 (6 bases). Germline values: CDR1 DFQATT, CDR2 SNEGSKA (reference sequence). The CDR3 sequence is 11 residues long. The CDR3 coding sequence is TGCAGTGGATTGGGGGGAAATGGGCAGTTCTTC. It encodes CSGLGGNGQFF.

With regard to this clonotype: A much larger clone lies one base from this, so it may be a read error. The J gene is TRBJ2-1, the V gene TRBV4-1; TRBD1 matches at 10 bases. The CDR3 runs to 21 residues. CDR1 is MGHRA and CDR2 is YSYEKL in the germline V gene. For the CDR3, the DNA is TGCGCCAGCAGCCAGGACCCGGGACAGGGGTGGGCTAAGAGCTCCTACAATGAGCAGGTCTTC. It yields the protein CASSQDPGQGWAKSSYNEQVF.

This clonotype was detected only a few times. The chain employs TRBV6-6 and TRBJ1-3, with D unresolved. CDR1 and CDR2 from the germline V gene are MNHNY and SVGAGI (reference sequence). CDR3 length equals 15 residues. Trimming left V 6 bases short and J 2 bases short, with 14 bases between. The CDR3 region has the DNA TGTGCCAGCAGGTCCGGGTTGGGAGCTGGAAACACCATATATTTT. This gives the protein CASRSGLGAGNTIYF.

The sample holds many counts of this clonotype. The chain employs TRBV20-1 and TRBJ2-3; the match to TRBD2 covers 7 bases. The CDR3 spans 15 residues. Germline CDR1 DFQATT, CDR2 SNEGSKA (reference sequence). The V segment lost 3 bases and the J segment 7 bases; nucleotides outside the gene matches: 13. CDR3 bases: TGCAGTGCTAGTTCGTGGGAGGGCCTTATTAATACGCAGTATTTT. Translation: CSASSWEGLINTQYF.

This clonotype was picked up many times. The chain has TRBV5-4 and TRBJ1-2; D is uncertain. The CDR3 has 13 residues. Looked up from germline, CDR1 is SGHNT and CDR2 is YYREEE (reference sequence). V was pared by 4 bases and J by 2 bases, with 9 bases between. DNA of the CDR3: TGTGCCAGCAGCGTCGCAAGAAACTATGGCTACACCTTC. This gives the protein CASSVARNYGYTF.

The rearrangement uses TRBV2 and TRBJ1-2; D not certain. The germline V and J ends were trimmed by 7 bases and 8 bases, with 14 bases remaining between them. The CDR3 totals 12 residues. The V gene's germline CDR1 is SNHLY and CDR2 FYNNEI. Here the CDR3 reads CASNREGGGYTF. The DNA for the CDR3 is TGTGCCAGCAATCGAGAGGGTGGAGGCTACACCTTC.